The 7 T cell receptor beta chains below were found in one sample sequenced in a study of blood T cell repertoires in COVID-19. The method was immunoSEQ multiplex PCR; TCRdb's version includes in-frame clones alone and lacks a portion of them. Among roughly 250,000 clones listed, 87% were seen once. The source material was peripheral blood. These receptors were taken from a man aged 55 to 70 who had recovered from COVID-19.

V usage is TRBV3-1 (or the pseudogene TRBV3-2) and J usage is TRBJ2-2, with a tentative D call TRBD1 (5 bases). The CDR3 contains 16 residues. Germline-derived CDR1 and CDR2 are LGHDT and YNNKEL (reference sequence). V was cut by 2 bases and J by 0 bases, with 10 bases left in between. CDR3 in amino acids: CASSQNPGTNTGELFF. The CDR3 DNA is TGTGCCAGCAGCCAAAATCCAGGGACGAACACCGGGGAGCTGTTTTTT.

This chain connects TRBV5-5 to TRBJ1-5, with TRBD1 identical over 7 bases. Germline-derived CDR1 and CDR2 are SGHKS and YYEKEE (reference sequence). The CDR3 is 13 residues long. V lost 4 bases, J lost 9 bases, and 7 bases stayed unmatched. The CDR3 here is CASSGDSLRPQHF. The DNA for the CDR3 is TGTGCCAGCAGCGGGGACAGCCTGAGGCCCCAGCATTTT.

The chain links TRBV27 to TRBJ2-7, with D possibly TRBD1 on 6 matching bases. This CDR3 is 15 amino acids long. In germline, CDR1 is MNHEY, CDR2 SMNVEV (reference sequence). With 2 bases removed from V and 4 bases from J, the gap between germline ends came to 15 bases. CDR3 in DNA: TGTGCCAGCAGTTTAAAAGGGGGAGAAACGTACGAGCAGTACTTC. It specifies CASSLKGGETYEQYF.

The J gene is TRBJ2-3, the V gene TRBV15, with TRBD2 as a possible D gene (5 bases). Germline V gene sequence: CDR1 LNHNV, CDR2 YYDKDF (reference sequence). V was shortened by 1 base and J by 0 bases, with 5 bases between the two germline ends. The CDR3 loop spans 14 amino acids. The chain's CDR3 is CATSRGTSTDTQYF. The CDR3 region has the DNA TGTGCCACCAGCAGAGGGACTAGCACAGATACGCAGTATTTT.

The V and J genes are TRBV14 and TRBJ2-1; D not resolved. This CDR3 region has 16 residues. Germline V CDR1 and CDR2: SGHDN, FVKESK. The V and J ends lost 6 bases and 2 bases respectively, with 17 bases between them. The CDR3 nucleotides are TGTGCCAGCAGTCCTCGACCAGGTGACACCTACAATGAGCAGTTCTTC. Residues: CASSPRPGDTYNEQFF. The full variable domain, rest sourced from reference TRBV14 and TRBJ2-1, is EAGVTQFPSHSVIEKGQTVTLRCDPISGHDNLYWYRRVMGKEIKFLLHFVKESKQDESGMPNNRFLAERTGGTYSTLKVQPAELEDSGVYFCASSPRPGDTYNEQFFGPGTRLTVL.

The chain is built from TRBV19 and TRBJ1-5, with D tentatively TRBD1 (6 bases). The V and J ends lost 7 bases and 4 bases respectively, with 17 bases between them. The CDR3 runs 15 residues. The germline V gene has CDR1 LNHDA and CDR2 SQIVND (reference sequence). The CDR3 nucleotides read TGTGCCAGTAACAGCCGGGACATAAAGAATCAGCCCCAGCATTTT. Its protein is CASNSRDIKNQPQHF.

Concerning this clone: The same CDR3 also results from other DNA sequences found in this sample. CDR3 bases: TGTGCCACCCAGGGGAGCTCCTATAATTCACCCCTCCACTTT. Translation: CATQGSSYNSPLHF. The chain carries TRBV19 and TRBJ1-6; TRBD1 might be the D (6 bases). Germline CDR1 and CDR2: LNHDA and SQIVND (reference sequence). Trimming removed 10 bases from V and 0 bases from J, with 10 bases in between. The CDR3 length is 14 residues.